The 28 T cell receptor beta chains reported below all come from one sample, sequenced in a study of CD8 T cells in ankylosing spondylitis. Via MiXCR, TCRdb re-called the 5' RACE reads, giving one row per CDR3 protein. This sample has about 36,000 distinct CDR3 sequences; approximately 6% occur once, and the top ten carry less than 15%. Sequenced: blood, either unsorted or a sorted T cell fraction (not recorded which). The receptors derive from a male donor with ankylosing spondylitis or in good health (not recorded which).

J is TRBJ2-7 and V is TRBV11-2; D is unresolved. The V end was cut by 8 bases, the J end by 3 bases, with 11 bases between. The length of the CDR3 is 12 residues. From germline, CDR1 is SGHAT and CDR2 FQNNGV. The CDR3 sequence is CASGVYSYEQYF. CDR3 DNA: TGTGCCAGCGGGGTTTATAGCTACGAGCAGTACTTC.

This clonotype was observed many times. The chain uses TRBV6-5 and TRBJ2-7, with unresolved D. Trimming took 0 bases from V and 2 from J, leaving 8 bases between them. The CDR3 is 14 residues long. Germline-derived CDR1 and CDR2 are MNHEY and SVGAGI. The CDR3: CASSYSTAPYEQYF. The DNA of the CDR3 is TGTGCCAGCAGTTACTCCACAGCCCCCTACGAGCAGTACTTC.

This clonotype was seen many times. The chain is built from TRBV4-3 and TRBJ1-3, with 7 bases matching TRBD1. Looked up from germline, CDR1 is LGHNA and CDR2 is YSLEER. V was clipped by 2 bases and J by 6 bases; unmatched bases: 10. The CDR3 is made up of 16 amino acids. The CDR3 DNA is TGCGCCAGCAGCCAATCCCTGGACAGGAGGATAAACACCATATATTTT. Protein: CASSQSLDRRINTIYF.

This clonotype has a count of ten or more. This chain connects TRBV7-9 to TRBJ2-2; D perhaps matches TRBD2 (6 bases). The V end was cut by 4 bases, the J end by 0 bases, with 9 bases between. This CDR3 is built from 15 residues. Germline values: CDR1 SEHNR, CDR2 FQNEAQ (reference sequence). The chain's CDR3 is CASSSGTSNTGELFF. The DNA for the CDR3 is TGTGCCAGCAGCTCCGGGACTTCGAACACCGGGGAGCTGTTTTTT.

This clonotype was counted ten times or more. The gene calls are TRBV12-3 or TRBV12-4 and TRBJ2-1, with 8 bases identical to TRBD1. This CDR3 region has 16 residues. J lost 3 bases, V lost 7 bases, and 11 bases had no gene match. CDR3 sequence reads: CASTLRTGLFYNEQFF. CDR3 DNA sequence: TGTGCCAGCACCCTCCGGACAGGGCTATTCTACAATGAGCAGTTCTTC.

A single count supports this clonotype. This may be a read error, as it is one base from a much larger clone. V gene TRBV7-3 combines with J gene TRBJ2-3; D remains unclear. The CDR3 has 14 residues. Germline-derived CDR1 and CDR2 are SGHTA and FQGTGA. The CDR3 nucleotides are TGTACCAGCAGCTTAAGGACCCCCACAGATACGCAGTATTTT. Amino acid sequence: CTSSLRTPTDTQYF.

In this sample, this clonotype turned up many times. Relative to the germline gene, one junction end is altered; a read error may explain this. The chain couples TRBV7-7 to TRBJ1-5; no firm D call. The CDR3 is made up of 13 amino acids. Germline CDR1 reads SSHAT; CDR2 reads FNYEAQ (reference sequence). CDR3 sequence reads: CASSSGLHQPQHF. For the CDR3, the DNA is TGTGCTAGCAGCTCGGGTCTGCATCAGCCCCAGCATTTT.

This clonotype was seen ten or more times. The chain links TRBV11-2 to TRBJ1-2, with TRBD1 matching 7 bases. This CDR3 region has 13 residues. After removal of 4 bases from V and 4 bases from J, the junction contained 3 bases not matched to a gene. Per germline, CDR1 SGHAT and CDR2 FQNNGV. The CDR3 loop reads CASSSGQSYGYTF. The CDR3 coding sequence is TGTGCCAGCAGCTCGGGACAGAGCTATGGCTACACCTTC.

This clonotype was seen at least ten times. The V call is TRBV5-1, the J call TRBJ2-7; a possible D gene is TRBD1 (6 bases). Germline CDR1 is SGHRS and CDR2 is YFSETQ. The CDR3 has 14 amino acids. V shed 0 bases and J shed 0 bases, with 7 bases lying between them. CDR3 region: CASSLGDNSYEQYF. The CDR3 DNA reads as TGCGCCAGCAGCTTGGGGGACAACTCCTACGAGCAGTACTTC.

In this sample, this clonotype turned up many times. This sequence joins TRBV24-1 and TRBJ2-1; D remains unclear. Per germline, CDR1 KGHDR and CDR2 SFDVKD. Trimming cost V 12 bases and J 5 bases, with 16 bases left between them. The CDR3 spans 13 residues. CDR3 loop: CASQLSPHNEQFF. The CDR3 coding sequence is TGTGCCTCCCAATTGAGTCCACACAATGAGCAGTTCTTC.

The chain is built from TRBV12-3 or TRBV12-4 and TRBJ2-4; 7 positions agree with TRBD1. The CDR3 consists of 13 residues. The J segment lost 7 bases and the V segment lost 6 bases, leaving 6 bases of the junction unmatched. The CDR3 loop is CASRPGQKNIQYF. The CDR3, as DNA: TGTGCCAGCAGGCCGGGACAGAAGAACATTCAGTACTTC.

Ten or more counts support this clonotype. The chain combines TRBV5-1 with TRBJ2-7, with 10 bases lining up with TRBD1. Germline CDR1 SGHRS, CDR2 YFSETQ. V dropped 2 bases and J dropped 2; count of bases not matched to a gene: 4. CDR3 length: 15 residues. CDR3 DNA sequence: TGCGCCAGCAGCTTCGGACAGGGGGGCGCCTACGAGCAGTACTTC. It is translated as CASSFGQGGAYEQYF.

This clonotype appeared many times. The genes are TRBV5-1 and TRBJ1-1; TRBD1 matches 9 bases. The CDR3 is 14 residues long. Germline V CDR1 and CDR2: SGHRS, YFSETQ. The junction had 0 bases not matched to a gene; V was cut back by 3 bases and J by 0 bases. In nucleotides, the CDR3 is TGCGCCAGCAGCTGGACAGGGGTGAACACTGAAGCTTTCTTT. Translated: CASSWTGVNTEAFF.

There are many counts of this clonotype. The chain carries TRBV30 and TRBJ1-5, with D possibly being TRBD1 (6 bases). Per the germline V gene, CDR1 is GTSNPN and CDR2 is SVGIG (reference sequence). The CDR3 has 16 residues. Trimming removed 4 bases at V and 2 bases at J, with 18 bases between. The CDR3 protein is CAWTLGGARGNQPQHF. For the CDR3, the DNA is TGTGCCTGGACCCTGGGGGGGGCGCGGGGCAATCAGCCCCAGCATTTT.

This clonotype is labeled as medium-sized. V usage is TRBV12-3 or TRBV12-4 and J usage is TRBJ1-6; D gene unclear. The length of the CDR3 is 13 residues. V shed 3 bases and J shed 6 bases, with 6 bases lying between them. This CDR3 reads CASSFGPNSPLHF. CDR3 nucleotide sequence: TGTGCCAGCAGTTTCGGGCCTAATTCACCCCTCCACTTT.

This clonotype was counted at least ten times. The rearrangement joins TRBV4-2 to TRBJ2-1; D unclear. Trimming pared 10 bases from V and 7 bases from J, leaving 17 bases between. This CDR3 is 13 amino acids long. The germline V gene encodes CDR1 LGHNA and CDR2 YNFKEQ. CDR3 sequence: CATTGGLVNEQFF. In nucleotides, the CDR3 is TGTGCCACGACGGGCGGATTGGTGAATGAGCAGTTCTTC.

By proportion, this clonotype is medium-sized. This chain connects TRBV24-1 to TRBJ2-3; TRBD2 aligns across 7 bases. V gave up 4 bases and J gave up 5 bases; unmatched junction bases: 5. This CDR3 comprises 14 residues. Germline V CDR1 and CDR2: KGHDR, SFDVKD. The CDR3 here is CATSEVQRGDTQYF. The CDR3 nucleotides read TGTGCCACCAGTGAGGTCCAGCGGGGAGATACGCAGTATTTT.

This clonotype was seen ten or more times. V gene TRBV15 combines with J gene TRBJ2-7; D gene ambiguous. V was trimmed by 5 bases and J by 6 bases, leaving 11 bases between them. This CDR3 comprises 12 residues. Germline V lookup: CDR1 LNHNV, CDR2 YYDKDF (reference sequence). CDR3 sequence: CATSLIMGEQYF. The CDR3 DNA follows: TGTGCCACCAGCCTGATAATGGGCGAGCAGTACTTC.

This clonotype was detected once. This may stem from a read error, because a much larger clone lies one nucleotide away. The rearrangement joins TRBV5-1 to TRBJ1-2, with D hard to call. With 0 bases removed from V and 8 bases from J, the gap between germline ends came to 17 bases. This CDR3 has 15 residues. Germline lookup yields CDR1 SGHRS and CDR2 YFSETQ. CDR3 region: CASSLATEASGGYTF. CDR3 coding DNA: TGCGCCAGCAGCTTGGCTACAGAGGCTTCGGGAGGCTACACCTTC.

This clonotype has a count of ten or more. The rearrangement uses TRBV29-1 and TRBJ2-7, with 8 bases that match TRBD1. Germline V CDR1 and CDR2: SQVTM, ANQGSEA. The J segment lost 3 bases and the V segment lost 4 bases, leaving 5 bases of the junction unmatched. The CDR3 is made up of 13 amino acids. The CDR3 reads CSVATDRGYEQYF. For the CDR3, the DNA is TGCAGCGTTGCTACAGACAGGGGCTACGAGCAGTACTTC.

Comments on this clonotype: A much more abundant neighbour one base away suggests this may be a read error. The chain employs TRBV1 and TRBJ2-5; the DNA was not used to check the table's D call, TRBD1. TRBV1 is given as a pseudogene. CDR3 length: 15 amino acids. The CDR3 DNA sequence: TGCGCCAGCAGCCAAAGGGGGACGGGGCGCGAGACCCAGTACTTC. As protein: CASSQRGTGRETQYF.

This clonotype was recorded many times. J is TRBJ2-1 and V is TRBV7-2; 9 bases agree with TRBD2. The germline V gene has CDR1 SGHTA and CDR2 FQGNSA. V gave up 8 bases and J gave up 2 bases; unmatched junction bases: 7. The CDR3 is 15 amino acids. DNA for the CDR3: TGTGCCAGCCGAAAGCGGGGGGACCCCTACAATGAGCAGTTCTTC. It is translated as CASRKRGDPYNEQFF.

This clonotype was detected ten times or more. The chain employs TRBV5-1 and TRBJ2-3; a weak D match, TRBD1 (6 bases). Trimming stripped 4 bases from V and 2 bases from J, with 14 bases between. The CDR3 covers 15 residues. The germline gives CDR1 SGHRS, CDR2 YFSETQ. The CDR3 protein is CASSRFRDITDTQYF. CDR3 DNA sequence: TGCGCCAGCAGCCGATTTCGGGACATCACAGATACGCAGTATTTT.

This clonotype came up many times. V gene TRBV25-1 combines with J gene TRBJ1-6, with 9 positions matching TRBD1. V lost 4 bases to trimming and J lost 8 bases; unmatched junction nucleotides: 6. The germline gives CDR1 MGHDK, CDR2 SYGVNS. This CDR3 comprises 15 residues. CDR3 sequence: CASSVSGQGYSPLHF. The CDR3 region has the DNA TGTGCCAGCAGTGTCTCGGGACAGGGTTATTCACCCCTCCACTTT.

This clonotype was observed at least ten times. The chain has TRBV29-1 and TRBJ2-3, with no clear D. CDR3 size: 12 residues. The germline gives CDR1 SQVTM, CDR2 ANQGSEA. V was shortened by 3 bases and J by 2 bases, with 6 bases between the two germline ends. The CDR3 DNA is TGCAGCGTTGATACCTCCACAGATACGCAGTATTTT. It yields the protein CSVDTSTDTQYF.

At least ten counts were recorded for this clonotype. The J gene is TRBJ2-1, the V gene TRBV20-1; D might be TRBD2 (6 bases). Germline V gene sequence: CDR1 DFQATT, CDR2 SNEGSKA (reference sequence). Trimming cost V 7 bases and J 10 bases, with 29 bases left between them. The CDR3 covers 16 residues. The CDR3 loop is CSVLTVAGGKSREQFF. Written as DNA, the CDR3 is TGCAGTGTTTTGACCGTGGCCGGCGGGAAATCACGGGAGCAGTTCTTC.

This clonotype was seen many times. The chain combines TRBV3-1 with TRBJ2-3, with 13 nucleotides matching TRBD2. The CDR3 spans 19 residues. V lost 0 bases and J lost 0; bases outside the gene matches: 6. CDR1 LGHDT and CDR2 YNNKEL come from the germline V gene (reference sequence). CDR3 sequence reads: CASSQDILAGGSSTDTQYF. Here the CDR3 DNA reads TGTGCCAGCAGCCAAGATATACTAGCGGGGGGGAGTAGCACAGATACGCAGTATTTT.

The gene calls are TRBV5-6 and TRBJ1-5; 7 bases map to TRBD1. V gave up 5 bases and J gave up 5 bases; unmatched junction bases: 7. CDR1 is SGHDT and CDR2 is YYEEEE in the germline V gene. The CDR3 covers 14 residues. The CDR3 coding sequence is TGTGCCAGCAGTTTAACAGGGGTCTATCAGCCCCAGCATTTT. It yields the protein CASSLTGVYQPQHF.